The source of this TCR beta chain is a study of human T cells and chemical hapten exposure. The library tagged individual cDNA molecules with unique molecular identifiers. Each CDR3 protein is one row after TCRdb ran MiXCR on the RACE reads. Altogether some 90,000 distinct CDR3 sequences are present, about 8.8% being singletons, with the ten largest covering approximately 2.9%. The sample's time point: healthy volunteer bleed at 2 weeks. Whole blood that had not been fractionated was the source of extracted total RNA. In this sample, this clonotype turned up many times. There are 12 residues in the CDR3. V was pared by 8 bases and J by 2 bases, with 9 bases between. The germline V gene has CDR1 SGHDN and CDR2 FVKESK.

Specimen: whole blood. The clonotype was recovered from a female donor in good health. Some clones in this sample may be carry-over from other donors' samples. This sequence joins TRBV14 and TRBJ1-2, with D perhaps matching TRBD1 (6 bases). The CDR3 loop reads CASSGHNYGYTF. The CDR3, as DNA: TGTGCCAGCTCGGGACACAACTATGGCTACACCTTC. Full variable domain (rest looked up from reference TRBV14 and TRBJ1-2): EAGVTQFPSHSVIEKGQTVTLRCDPISGHDNLYWYRRVMGKEIKFLLHFVKESKQDESGMPNNRFLAERTGGTYSTLKVQPAELEDSGVYFCASSGHNYGYTFGSGTRLTVV.